The sequence of this TCR beta chain was determined in a study of blood T cell repertoires in COVID-19. Across the study: The United States, Italy and Spain provided the acute and convalescent COVID-19 samples.

Per the original methods: Estimation of nucleated cell counts was performed using reference gene primer amplification. Using immunoSEQ multiplex PCR, the repertoire was profiled, and TCRdb retains in-frame clones only, with some absent. V, J and clone size are taken as reported in that table, and D and trimming were inferred from the DNA itself. The top ten hold 5% to 7% of the sample, which has around 200,000 clones, about 84% seen once. The V and J ends lost 4 bases and 13 bases, in that order; junction bases with no gene match: 19. Per germline, CDR1 SGDLS and CDR2 YYNGEE. The CDR3 covers 16 residues. Recruits, aged roughly 18 to 89 years, lived in about two dozen US areas. In assigning cohorts, the study relied on participant-reported clinical history.

This TCR was recovered from a man in his forties with acute COVID-19. The chain combines TRBV9 with TRBJ2-1; TRBD2 matches at 8 bases. What was sequenced was PBMCs or T cells enriched from blood (not recorded which). CDR3 coding DNA: TGTGCCAGCAGCCAGAACTCGGCGGGAGGCGGGTTTTCACAGTTCTTC. This gives the protein CASSQNSAGGGFSQFF.